This T cell receptor (beta chain) was obtained from a study of blood T cell repertoires in COVID-19. Background on the study: There were acute and convalescent COVID-19 samples, and they came from the United States, Italy and Spain.

In the authors' workflow: Reference gene primer amplification in the assay estimated nucleated cell counts. Repertoires were generated with immunoSEQ multiplex PCR, while TCRdb's copy carries only in-frame clones and drops some. From that table come the V and J calls and clone size; the DNA was used to work out D and trimming. The sample records roughly 200,000 clones, 84% being singletons. The ends lost 3 bases at V and 4 bases at J; junction bases unmatched: 5. This CDR3 has 14 residues. Germline V lookup: CDR1 LGHDT, CDR2 YNNKEL (reference sequence). Sample: peripheral blood. This chain links TRBV3-1 (or the pseudogene TRBV3-2) with TRBJ2-7, with 8 bases matching TRBD1. This receptor was taken from a man aged 50 to 60 with active or convalescent COVID-19. CDR3 sequence (DNA): TGTGCCAGCAGCCAGACTACAGGGGGGTACGAGCAGTACTTC. Amino acid sequence: CASSQTTGGYEQYF.